This is a list of T cell receptor beta chains from one sample in a study of blood T cell repertoires in COVID-19. Libraries were prepared by immunoSEQ multiplex PCR; TCRdb keeps only in-frame clonotypes and omits some of them. This sample has 300,000 to 400,000 clones, with around 85% found just once. The sample was peripheral blood. The receptors come from a human donor in a cohort sampled during active COVID-19. CDR3s include the opening cysteine and the closing phenylalanine or tryptophan. The order of the fields is D gene, J gene, clone size, V gene, CDR3 protein, CDR3 DNA. The D gene is left open where the match is weak. Size tells how often a clone was seen (once, few, many) or the class of an expanded clone, and some rows leave it out.

>NA|TRBJ2-7|NA|TRBV19
CASGDSLGLAYEQYF
TGTGCCAGTGGCGATTCTTTGGGCTTAGCCTACGAGCAGTACTTC
>NA|TRBJ2-5|NA|TRBV28
CASSPPGQRETQYF
TGTGCCAGCAGCCCACCGGGTCAAAGGGAGACCCAGTACTTC
>TRBD1|TRBJ1-5|NA|TRBV7-2
CASGDRGGQPQHF
TGTGCCAGCGGGGACAGGGGTGGACAGCCCCAGCATTTT
>NA|TRBJ2-1|NA|TRBV4-1
CASSRGLNNEQFF
TGCGCCAGCAGTCGCGGACTGAACAATGAGCAGTTCTTC
>NA|TRBJ1-1|NA|TRBV10-3
CAISDRGRTEAFF
TGTGCCATCAGTGACAGGGGCCGGACTGAAGCTTTCTTT
>NA|TRBJ1-4|NA|TRBV24-1
CATSDGGGRNEKLFF
TGTGCCACCAGTGATGGGGGGGGACGCAATGAAAAACTGTTTTTT
>TRBD1|TRBJ1-5|NA|TRBV30
CAWSAGQGSQPQHF
TGTGCCTGGAGTGCTGGACAGGGTAGCCAGCCCCAGCATTTT
>NA|TRBJ1-3|NA|TRBV6-5
CAARAFSGNTIYF
TGTGCCGCCAGGGCCTTCTCTGGAAACACCATATATTTT
>TRBD1|TRBJ1-1|NA|TRBV6-5
CASRDRGLNTEAFF
TGTGCCAGCAGGGACAGGGGCCTGAACACTGAAGCTTTCTTT
>NA|TRBJ1-2|NA|TRBV6-5
CASSYGGTFPYGYTF
TGTGCCAGCAGTTACGGGGGGACGTTCCCCTATGGCTACACCTTC
>NA|TRBJ1-1|few|TRBV9
CASSLRDSLNTEAFF
TGTGCCAGCAGCTTACGAGACAGCTTGAACACTGAAGCTTTCTTT
>NA|TRBJ1-6|NA|TRBV25-1
CASSEYRGSSYNSPLHF
TGTGCCAGCAGTGAATATCGCGGGAGCTCCTATAATTCACCCCTCCACTTT
>NA|TRBJ2-7|NA|TRBV25-1
CASSDTGKFYEQYF
TGTGCCAGCAGTGATACAGGAAAGTTCTACGAGCAGTACTTC
>NA|TRBJ1-1|NA|TRBV19
CASSMALAGNTEAFF
TGTGCCAGTAGTATGGCCCTGGCGGGGAACACTGAAGCTTTCTTT
>TRBD1|TRBJ1-5|NA|TRBV6-1
CASSDTGVVQPQHF
TGTGCCAGCAGTGACACAGGGGTAGTTCAGCCCCAGCATTTT
>NA|TRBJ2-6|NA|TRBV7-8
CASSLKLSGSSGANVLTF
TGTGCCAGCAGCTTAAAGCTCTCAGGAAGCTCTGGGGCCAACGTCCTGACTTTC
>TRBD1|TRBJ2-2|once|TRBV24-1
CATSEFRDRGTGELFF
TGTGCCACCAGTGAGTTCCGGGACAGGGGAACCGGGGAGCTGTTTTTT